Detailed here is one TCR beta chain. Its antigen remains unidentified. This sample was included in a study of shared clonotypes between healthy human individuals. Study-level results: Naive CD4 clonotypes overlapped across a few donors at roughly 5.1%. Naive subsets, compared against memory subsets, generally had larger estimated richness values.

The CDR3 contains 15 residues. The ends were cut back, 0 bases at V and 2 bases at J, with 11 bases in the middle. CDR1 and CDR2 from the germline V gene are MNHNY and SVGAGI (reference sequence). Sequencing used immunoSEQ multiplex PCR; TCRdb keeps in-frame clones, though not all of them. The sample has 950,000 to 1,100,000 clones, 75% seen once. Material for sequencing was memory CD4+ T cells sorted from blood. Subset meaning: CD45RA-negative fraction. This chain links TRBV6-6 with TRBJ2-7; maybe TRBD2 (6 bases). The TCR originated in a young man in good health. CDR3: CASSYSEGSPYEQYF. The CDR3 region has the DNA TGTGCCAGCAGTTACTCGGAGGGATCACCCTACGAGCAGTACTTC.